The present entry profiles one T cell receptor beta chain with its context. Produced via immunoSEQ multiplex PCR; TCRdb's table is partial and in-frame only. Of about 660,000 clones listed, 87% are singletons. This sample was included in a study of shared T cell receptors in the human thymus. CDR3 size: 15 residues. Trimming took 4 bases from V and 3 from J; bases not matched to a gene: 4. CDR1 is SGHAT and CDR2 is FQNNGV in the germline V gene. A further study also used this sample, focusing on human thymus T cells. As that report states: Corrective heart surgery yielded the resections from which the thymus tissue came. There appeared to be biased usage of V and J genes in thymic and blood repertoires. Unrelated individuals were reported by related research to share highly overlapping thymic repertoires.

Material for sequencing was thymocytes. The receptor comes from a boy under two years old with a congenital heart defect. The chain recombines TRBV11-2 with TRBJ2-7, with TRBD1 matching 12 bases. The CDR3 bases are TGTGCCAGCAGCTCGAGGGACAGGGGGCTCTACGAGCAGTACTTC. Translated: CASSSRDRGLYEQYF.